The next 4 T cell receptor beta chains were all read from a single sample in a study of blood T cell repertoires in COVID-19. Libraries were prepared by immunoSEQ multiplex PCR; TCRdb keeps only in-frame clonotypes and omits some of them. The sample contains some 250,000 clones, approximately 85% of which appear only once. The sample consisted of peripheral blood. These TCRs come from a human donor in a cohort sampled during active COVID-19.

This chain connects TRBV7-2 to TRBJ2-7, with D hard to call. Trimming took off 3 bases at V and 0 bases at J, with 9 bases between the two ends. Per germline, CDR1 SGHTA and CDR2 FQGNSA. The CDR3 has 14 residues. The chain's CDR3 is CASSFTVYSYEQYF. The CDR3 nucleotides are TGTGCCAGCAGCTTTACAGTTTACTCCTACGAGCAGTACTTC.

This clone was found a few times. V is TRBV24-1 and J is TRBJ2-1; TRBD2 matches at 9 bases. Germline-derived CDR1 and CDR2 are KGHDR and SFDVKD. V shed 5 bases and J 10 bases; nucleotides not matched to a gene: 5. CDR3 length: 13 residues. The CDR3 DNA reads as TGTGCCACCAGTGGTACTAGCGGGCAAGAGCAGTTCTTC. This translates into CATSGTSGQEQFF.

The rearrangement links TRBV7-9 to TRBJ2-7, with D possibly matching TRBD1 (5 bases). Trimming pared 6 bases from V and 5 bases from J, leaving 14 bases between. Germline CDR1 reads SEHNR; CDR2 reads FQNEAQ (reference sequence). This CDR3 is 13 amino acids long. CDR3 sequence reads: CASSFREVDEQYF. In DNA, the CDR3 is TGTGCCAGCAGTTTCAGGGAAGTGGACGAGCAGTACTTC.

The V call is TRBV4-3, the J call TRBJ1-6; D unclear. Trimming left V 0 bases short and J 5 bases short, with 11 bases between. Germline V gene sequence: CDR1 LGHNA, CDR2 YSLEER. The CDR3 has 16 amino acids. The CDR3 coding sequence is TGCGCCAGCAGCCAAGAACTCCACGGGAATAATTCACCCCTCCACTTT. Translated, it gives CASSQELHGNNSPLHF.